The TCR beta chain described here comes from a study of T cell responses to AZD1222 COVID-19 vaccine. Regarding the study as a whole: Distributed over spike, vaccine-associated CD4 TCRs predominated at 160-218 and 743-854. AZD1222 recipients seropositive at baseline numbered only 5 to 7. Increases in Spike-specific TCR breadth and depth were seen after two AZD1222 doses.

Produced via immunoSEQ multiplex PCR; TCRdb's table is partial and in-frame only. The sample records around 90,000 clones, around 90% being singletons. The CDR3 spans 14 residues. Germline V gives CDR1 MRHNA, CDR2 SNTAGT. The V gene end was trimmed by 6 bases and the J gene end by 7 bases; junction bases not matched to a gene: 8. This clone was seen a few times. Its antigen is currently unknown. The sequence derives from an adult in good health. The chain combines TRBV6-4 with TRBJ2-1; 8 positions agree with TRBD2. Sequences were derived from peripheral blood, sampled on day 0 of MenACWY control vaccination. The CDR3, as DNA: TGTGCCAGCAGCGCGACTAGCGAAAGAAATGAGCAGTTCTTC. Translated, it gives CASSATSERNEQFF.